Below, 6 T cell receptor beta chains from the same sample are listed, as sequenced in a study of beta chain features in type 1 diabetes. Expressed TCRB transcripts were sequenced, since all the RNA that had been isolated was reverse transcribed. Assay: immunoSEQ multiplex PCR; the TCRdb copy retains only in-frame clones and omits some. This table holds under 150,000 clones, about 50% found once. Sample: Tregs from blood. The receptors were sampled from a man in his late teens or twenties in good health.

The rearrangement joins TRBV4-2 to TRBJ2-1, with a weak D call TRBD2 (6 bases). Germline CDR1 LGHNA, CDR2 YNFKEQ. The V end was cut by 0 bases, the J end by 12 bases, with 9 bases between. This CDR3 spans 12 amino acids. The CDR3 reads CASSQDRTMQFF. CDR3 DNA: TGTGCCAGCAGCCAAGATAGGACTATGCAGTTCTTC.

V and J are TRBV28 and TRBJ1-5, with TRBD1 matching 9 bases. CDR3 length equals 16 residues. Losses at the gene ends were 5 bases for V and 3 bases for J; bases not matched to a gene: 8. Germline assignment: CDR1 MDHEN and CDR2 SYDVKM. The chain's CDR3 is CASSRYRDRDNQPQHF. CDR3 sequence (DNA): TGTGCCAGCAGTCGCTACAGGGACAGGGACAATCAGCCCCAGCATTTT. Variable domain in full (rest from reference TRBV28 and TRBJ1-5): DVKVTQSSRYLVKRTGEKVFLECVQDMDHENMFWYRQDPGLGLRLIYFSYDVKMKEKGDIPEGYSVSREKKERFSLILESASTNQTSMYLCASSRYRDRDNQPQHFGDGTRLSIL.

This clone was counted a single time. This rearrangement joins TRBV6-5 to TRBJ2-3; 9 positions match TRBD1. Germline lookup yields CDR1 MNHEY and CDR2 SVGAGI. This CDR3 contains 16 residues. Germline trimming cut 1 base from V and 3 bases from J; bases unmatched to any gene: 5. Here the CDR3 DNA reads TGTGCCAGCAGTTACTGGGGAGGACAGGGGACAGATACGCAGTATTTT. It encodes CASSYWGGQGTDTQYF.

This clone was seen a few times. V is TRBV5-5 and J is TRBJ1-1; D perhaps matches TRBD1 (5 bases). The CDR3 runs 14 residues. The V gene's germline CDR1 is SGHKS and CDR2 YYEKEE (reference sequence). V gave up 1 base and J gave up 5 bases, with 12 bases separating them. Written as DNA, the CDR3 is TGTGCCAGCAGCTTGAGCGCAGGGCGGACTGAAGCTTTCTTT. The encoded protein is CASSLSAGRTEAFF.

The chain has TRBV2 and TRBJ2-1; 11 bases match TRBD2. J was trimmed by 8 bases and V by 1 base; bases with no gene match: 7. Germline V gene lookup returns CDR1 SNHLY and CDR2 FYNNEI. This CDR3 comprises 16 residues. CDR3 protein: CASSEVGLAVQYEQFF. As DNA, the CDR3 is TGTGCCAGCAGTGAAGTGGGACTAGCGGTCCAGTATGAGCAGTTCTTC.

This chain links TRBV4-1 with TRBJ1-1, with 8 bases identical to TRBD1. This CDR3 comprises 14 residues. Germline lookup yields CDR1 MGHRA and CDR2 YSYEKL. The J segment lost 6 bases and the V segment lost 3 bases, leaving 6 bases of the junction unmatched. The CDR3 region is CASSHRDRYSEAFF. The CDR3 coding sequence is TGCGCCAGCAGCCACCGGGACAGGTACTCTGAAGCTTTCTTT.